The clone carrying this T cell receptor (beta chain) was picked up one time. Germline V gives CDR1 SGHTA, CDR2 FQGNSA. The CDR3 runs to 16 residues. V lost 0 bases, J lost 4 bases, and 13 bases lay in between. The data were obtained in a study of cytomegalovirus exposure and HLA in healthy donors. The PCR contained 60 Vbeta and 13 Jbeta primers. Sequencing was performed with immunoSEQ multiplex PCR; in TCRdb, only in-frame clones are kept and a portion is missing. The sample carries under 250,000 clones, more than 75% recorded once. The J gene is TRBJ2-1, the V gene TRBV7-2, with D perhaps TRBD2 (6 bases). This TCR was recovered from a girl aged 2 to 10 in good health and CMV-seronegative. Sequenced input: PBMCs. The CDR3 DNA is TGTGCCAGCAGCTTAGCTAGTAGCGGTTTGTACAATGAGCAGTTCTTC. Protein product: CASSLASSGLYNEQFF.